These T cell receptor beta chains were read from a single sample in a study of neurological immune-mediated disorders. TCRdb re-derived calls from the 5' RACE reads in MiXCR, one entry per CDR3 protein. The sample lists some 19,000 distinct CDR3 sequences, around 15% occurring once. Sequenced sample: PBMCs. The receptors stem from a female donor with HTLV-1-associated myelopathy (HAM/TSP). CDR3s include the opening cysteine and the closing phenylalanine or tryptophan. Each record gives: CDR3 length, clone size, D gene, V gene, J gene, CDR3 DNA, CDR3 protein. The D gene is left open where the match is weak. Some rows have no size entry. The others give once, few or many, or a class for an expanded clone.

cdr3_length: 13; clone_size: many; d_call: -; v_call: TRBV11-2; j_call: TRBJ2-7; cdr3_nt: TGTGCCAGCAGCCCCCAGGGGGGGGATCTTCAGTACTTC; cdr3_aa: CASSPQGGDLQYF
cdr3_length: 15; clone_size: many; d_call: TRBD1; v_call: TRBV9; j_call: TRBJ2-7; cdr3_nt: TGTGCCAGCAGCGTAGCGCCCCGGACAGGGGATGAGCAGTACTTC; cdr3_aa: CASSVAPRTGDEQYF
cdr3_length: 15; clone_size: many; d_call: -; v_call: TRBV20-1; j_call: TRBJ1-3; cdr3_nt: TGCAGTGCCTCTGGGTGGGGAAGCTCTGGAAACACCATATATTTT; cdr3_aa: CSASGWGSSGNTIYF
cdr3_length: 13; clone_size: -; d_call: -; v_call: TRBV14; j_call: TRBJ1-2; cdr3_nt: TGTGCCAGCAGCCAAGACTACAGCTATGGCTACACCTTC; cdr3_aa: CASSQDYSYGYTF
cdr3_length: 12; clone_size: many; d_call: -; v_call: TRBV12-3/TRBV12-4; j_call: TRBJ2-1; cdr3_nt: TGTGCCAGCAGGTCCTCGGAGAATGAGCAGTTCTTC; cdr3_aa: CASRSSENEQFF
cdr3_length: 17; clone_size: few; d_call: -; v_call: TRBV7-9; j_call: TRBJ2-3; cdr3_nt: TGTGCCAGCAGCTCCTCGGCGGTTGACGTGGGCACAGATACGCAGTATTTT; cdr3_aa: CASSSSAVDVGTDTQYF
cdr3_length: 13; clone_size: medium-sized; d_call: -; v_call: TRBV5-1; j_call: TRBJ2-3; cdr3_nt: TGCGCCAGCAGCTTGGGTTCCCCAGATACGCAGTATTTT; cdr3_aa: CASSLGSPDTQYF
cdr3_length: 14; clone_size: many; d_call: -; v_call: TRBV20-1; j_call: TRBJ2-7; cdr3_nt: TGCAGTGCCCGGGATGAGACGAGCTCCTACGAGCAGTACTTC; cdr3_aa: CSARDETSSYEQYF
cdr3_length: 15; clone_size: many; d_call: TRBD2; v_call: TRBV7-3; j_call: TRBJ2-7; cdr3_nt: TGTGCCAGCAGCCAGGAAAGCGGGAACAACTACGAGCAGTACTTC; cdr3_aa: CASSQESGNNYEQYF
cdr3_length: 14; clone_size: medium-sized; d_call: -; v_call: TRBV9; j_call: TRBJ1-3; cdr3_nt: TGTGCCAGCAGCGTAGGACAGTCCGGAAACACCATATATTTT; cdr3_aa: CASSVGQSGNTIYF
cdr3_length: 14; clone_size: once; d_call: TRBD2; v_call: TRBV29-1; j_call: TRBJ2-7; cdr3_nt: TGCAGCGTTGAAGCACCGGGACTAGCTCACGAGCAGTACTTC; cdr3_aa: CSVEAPGLAHEQYF
cdr3_length: 13; clone_size: many; d_call: -; v_call: TRBV30; j_call: TRBJ1-3; cdr3_nt: TGTGCCTGGAGTGAAGGAAACCGAAACACCATATATTTT; cdr3_aa: CAWSEGNRNTIYF
cdr3_length: 16; clone_size: many; d_call: TRBD1; v_call: TRBV20-1; j_call: TRBJ1-1; cdr3_nt: TGCAGTGCTAGACAAACAGGGGCGGGGGTGAACACTGAAGCTTTCTTT; cdr3_aa: CSARQTGAGVNTEAFF
cdr3_length: 15; clone_size: many; d_call: TRBD2; v_call: TRBV7-2; j_call: TRBJ2-4; cdr3_nt: TGTGCCAGCAGCTCCGGGGGGAGGGAAGTAAACATTCAGTACTTC; cdr3_aa: CASSSGGREVNIQYF
cdr3_length: 15; clone_size: many; d_call: -; v_call: TRBV19; j_call: TRBJ2-2; cdr3_nt: TGTGCCAGTAGTATCAAATTCGCGAACACCGGGGAGCTGTTTTTT; cdr3_aa: CASSIKFANTGELFF
cdr3_length: 14; clone_size: -; d_call: -; v_call: TRBV30; j_call: TRBJ1-1; cdr3_nt: TGTGCCTGGACCCTCCTGGTGGACAGCACTGAAGCTTTCTTT; cdr3_aa: CAWTLLVDSTEAFF
cdr3_length: 14; clone_size: few; d_call: -; v_call: TRBV7-9; j_call: TRBJ2-7; cdr3_nt: TGTGCCAGCAGCAGCTCGGGACTCCGCTACGAGCAGTACTTC; cdr3_aa: CASSSSGLRYEQYF
cdr3_length: 15; clone_size: medium-sized; d_call: TRBD2; v_call: TRBV18; j_call: TRBJ2-7; cdr3_nt: TGTGCCAGCTCACCAGGCGGGAGGGCGTCCTACGAGCAGTACTTC; cdr3_aa: CASSPGGRASYEQYF
cdr3_length: 16; clone_size: few; d_call: TRBD2; v_call: TRBV3-1; j_call: TRBJ2-3; cdr3_nt: TGTGCCAGCAGCCCCGTGGGAGAGCGGGGGATAGATACGCAGTATTTT; cdr3_aa: CASSPVGERGIDTQYF
cdr3_length: 16; clone_size: many; d_call: -; v_call: TRBV25-1; j_call: TRBJ2-3; cdr3_nt: TGTGCCACCTCGAGATCGGCGCTAGGTGGAGGAGATACGCAGTATTTT; cdr3_aa: CATSRSALGGGDTQYF
cdr3_length: 17; clone_size: many; d_call: -; v_call: TRBV5-1; j_call: TRBJ2-1; cdr3_nt: TGCGCCAGCAGCCTGGCCGTTAGGAGGGAGGTCTACAATGAGCAGTTCTTC; cdr3_aa: CASSLAVRREVYNEQFF
cdr3_length: 14; clone_size: -; d_call: -; v_call: TRBV29-1; j_call: TRBJ2-5; cdr3_nt: TGCAGCGTTGGTTTCCAGGGCACCCGGAAGGGCCAGTACTTC; cdr3_aa: CSVGFQGTRKGQYF
cdr3_length: 14; clone_size: many; d_call: -; v_call: TRBV24-1; j_call: TRBJ2-1; cdr3_nt: TGTGCCACCTCCCCAGGGCCCCTACACAATGAGCAGTTCTTC; cdr3_aa: CATSPGPLHNEQFF
cdr3_length: 14; clone_size: medium-sized; d_call: -; v_call: TRBV5-5; j_call: TRBJ1-6; cdr3_nt: TGTGCCAGCAGCTTGGAGGGAGGCGGCTCACCCCTCCACTTT; cdr3_aa: CASSLEGGGSPLHF
cdr3_length: 13; clone_size: many; d_call: TRBD1; v_call: TRBV7-9; j_call: TRBJ2-5; cdr3_nt: TGTGCCAGCAGCCAGGACAGGGGAGAGACCCAGTACTTC; cdr3_aa: CASSQDRGETQYF
cdr3_length: 15; clone_size: many; d_call: TRBD2; v_call: TRBV5-5; j_call: TRBJ2-5; cdr3_nt: TGTGCCAGCAGCGCCGGGTTCGGGAGGGCCGAGACCCAGTACTTC; cdr3_aa: CASSAGFGRAETQYF
cdr3_length: 13; clone_size: many; d_call: TRBD1; v_call: TRBV6-1; j_call: TRBJ1-1; cdr3_nt: TGTGCCAGCAGTGAGGACAGGATTACTGAAGCTTTCTTT; cdr3_aa: CASSEDRITEAFF
cdr3_length: 12; clone_size: many; d_call: -; v_call: TRBV15; j_call: TRBJ1-1; cdr3_nt: TGTGCCACCAGCACGGGGAACACTGAAGCTTTCTTT; cdr3_aa: CATSTGNTEAFF
cdr3_length: 15; clone_size: many; d_call: TRBD2; v_call: TRBV5-1; j_call: TRBJ2-5; cdr3_nt: TGCGCCAGCAGCTACACAGCGGGAGGTCAAGAGACCCAGTACTTC; cdr3_aa: CASSYTAGGQETQYF
cdr3_length: 12; clone_size: many; d_call: -; v_call: TRBV5-5; j_call: TRBJ1-1; cdr3_nt: TGTGCCAGCAGCCTCAGGGAAACTGAAGCTTTCTTT; cdr3_aa: CASSLRETEAFF
cdr3_length: 15; clone_size: -; d_call: TRBD2; v_call: TRBV6-4; j_call: TRBJ2-3; cdr3_nt: TGTGCCAGCAGTGAAAGCGGGGGGGCCACAGATACGCAGTATTTT; cdr3_aa: CASSESGGATDTQYF
cdr3_length: 12; clone_size: medium-sized; d_call: -; v_call: TRBV20-1; j_call: TRBJ1-6; cdr3_nt: TGCAGTGCTAGGGACGGCAATTCACCCCTCCACTTT; cdr3_aa: CSARDGNSPLHF
cdr3_length: 13; clone_size: many; d_call: TRBD2; v_call: TRBV7-8; j_call: TRBJ2-1; cdr3_nt: TGTGCCAGCAGCCCTAGGGGAGGGACTGAGCAGTTCTTC; cdr3_aa: CASSPRGGTEQFF
cdr3_length: 13; clone_size: many; d_call: -; v_call: TRBV20-1; j_call: TRBJ2-2; cdr3_nt: TGCAGTGCTCGCAGAAGGACCACCGGGGAGCTGTTTTTT; cdr3_aa: CSARRRTTGELFF
cdr3_length: 14; clone_size: -; d_call: -; v_call: TRBV20-1; j_call: TRBJ2-4; cdr3_nt: TGCAGTGCCGTCCCGGGACTAGCCAAAAACATTCAGTACTTC; cdr3_aa: CSAVPGLAKNIQYF
cdr3_length: 13; clone_size: many; d_call: TRBD1; v_call: TRBV15; j_call: TRBJ2-7; cdr3_nt: TGTGCCACCAGCAGAGGGCCGGGACAGGGGCCGTACTTC; cdr3_aa: CATSRGPGQGPYF
cdr3_length: 15; clone_size: -; d_call: -; v_call: TRBV4-1; j_call: TRBJ1-5; cdr3_nt: TGCGCCAGCAGCCAAGATATCAGCAGAAATCAGCCCCAGCATTTT; cdr3_aa: CASSQDISRNQPQHF
cdr3_length: 14; clone_size: -; d_call: -; v_call: TRBV6-2/TRBV6-3; j_call: TRBJ2-2; cdr3_nt: TGTGCCAGCGGTTCGACCGGTAACACCGGGGAGCTGTTTTTT; cdr3_aa: CASGSTGNTGELFF
cdr3_length: 14; clone_size: few; d_call: TRBD2; v_call: TRBV2; j_call: TRBJ2-1; cdr3_nt: TGTGCCAGCAGTGAACTAGCGGGGGGCAATGAGCAGTTCTTC; cdr3_aa: CASSELAGGNEQFF